This entry is about one T cell receptor beta chain. These data originate in a study of blood T cell repertoires in COVID-19. Across the whole study: Collection of acute and convalescent COVID-19 samples took place in the United States, Italy and Spain.

Produced via immunoSEQ multiplex PCR; TCRdb's table is partial and in-frame only. Among approximately 280,000 clones listed, about 81% were seen once. The V segment lost 3 bases and the J segment 1 base; nucleotides outside the gene matches: 7. Germline loops: CDR1 SGHVS, CDR2 FQNEAQ. This CDR3 has 17 amino acids. This TCR derives from a human donor with COVID-19, enrolled during active disease. The donor label of this sample is uncertain. The chain employs TRBV7-8 and TRBJ2-3; 10 nucleotides match TRBD2. The sample comprised peripheral blood. The CDR3 loop reads CASSLKLAGGRTDTQYF. The CDR3 DNA is TGTGCCAGCAGCTTGAAATTAGCGGGAGGCCGCACAGATACGCAGTATTTT.